A single sample is the source of the 3 T cell receptor beta chains below, sequenced in a study of long-term antiretroviral therapy in people with HIV. Survey-level resolution applied to immunoSEQ assay v3.0. TCRdb's copy holds only in-frame clones and misses some; the assay was immunoSEQ multiplex PCR. The table lists around 30,000 clones, 84% of them singletons. The starting material was unsorted PBMCs, obtained 0.4 years after starting antiretroviral therapy. The receptors come from a man younger than 35 with HIV.

The chain recombines TRBV5-5 with TRBJ1-2; no definite D call. Trimming pared 6 bases from V and 3 bases from J, leaving 18 bases between. This CDR3 is built from 15 residues. From germline, CDR1 is SGHKS and CDR2 YYEKEE (reference sequence). CDR3 residues: CASTPRKSPDYGYTF. The CDR3 region has the DNA TGTGCCAGCACCCCCAGGAAATCTCCTGACTATGGCTACACCTTC.

The V and J genes are TRBV19 and TRBJ2-7; 9 nucleotides match TRBD1. Germline V gives CDR1 LNHDA, CDR2 SQIVND (reference sequence). This CDR3 spans 14 amino acids. V was clipped by 4 bases and J by 2 bases; unmatched bases: 3. The CDR3 sequence: CASSTGTGPYEQYF. The DNA for the CDR3 is TGTGCCAGTAGTACAGGGACAGGGCCCTACGAGCAGTACTTC.

The CDR3 bases are TGTGCCAGCAGTGGTGGGGCCGGGAGCACAGATACGCAGTATTTT. Protein product: CASSGGAGSTDTQYF. The chain employs TRBV2 and TRBJ2-3; D possibly corresponds to TRBD1 (5 bases). The germline V gene encodes CDR1 SNHLY and CDR2 FYNNEI. This CDR3 has 15 residues. V lost 4 bases, J lost 0 bases, and 11 bases lay in between.